This T cell receptor beta chain was profiled in a study of blood T cell repertoires in COVID-19. A single count supports this clone. Trimming at V came to 4 bases and at J to 4 bases, leaving 10 bases not matched to a gene. Germline CDR1 and CDR2: SGHKS and YYEKEE (reference sequence). The CDR3 is 15 amino acids. Original processing notes: How many nucleated cells were present was estimated from reference gene primer amplification. Only in-frame clones appear in the TCRdb table, and some are missing; sequencing was by immunoSEQ multiplex PCR. V, J and clone size are taken as reported in that table, and D and trimming were inferred from the DNA itself. The data hold some 320,000 clones, with more than 75% observed a single time.

The sequence was obtained from a young woman who had recovered from COVID-19. The chain links TRBV5-5 to TRBJ1-1; the match to TRBD1 covers 7 bases. Specimen: PBMCs or T cells enriched from blood (not recorded which). CDR3 DNA: TGTGCCAGCAGCCCGGCAGGGGGATGGGGCACTGAAGCTTTCTTT. Amino acids: CASSPAGGWGTEAFF.